Sequencing of this T cell receptor beta chain was carried out in a study of T cell changes during pregnancy in multiple sclerosis. TCRdb's table, derived via immunoSEQ multiplex PCR, lists solely in-frame clones and lacks some. The table lists tens of thousands of clones, roughly 88% of them singletons. Germline CDR1 reads SQVTM; CDR2 reads ANQGSEA. Trimming pared 5 bases from V and 0 bases from J, leaving 16 bases between. The CDR3 has 15 residues. This chain joins TRBV29-1 and TRBJ1-2; unclear D gene. The starting material was peripheral blood, obtained in the third trimester of pregnancy. The receptor was isolated from a female donor with multiple sclerosis, enrolled in a pregnancy study. The CDR3 coding sequence is TGCAGCGTTAGTCCTGGCCTCACCACTAACTATGGCTACACCTTC. It is translated as CSVSPGLTTNYGYTF.